This T cell receptor beta chain is from a study of cytomegalovirus exposure and HLA in healthy donors. For this clone: Its specificity is unknown.

Participants comprised healthy donors of bone marrow. The study, taken as a whole, reports: Later analysis demonstrated an association between a missense DCLRE1C variant and TCR beta V- and J-gene trimming. Later analysis suggested most CMV-associated TCR beta chains were HLA-restricted.

It was with 60 Vbeta and 13 Jbeta primers that the PCR ran. Clones were sequenced by immunoSEQ multiplex PCR, and TCRdb holds only the in-frame ones, with some missing. The table has 110,000 to 150,000 clones, 78% seen once. CDR1 is MNHNY and CDR2 is SVGAGI in the germline V gene (reference sequence). This CDR3 is 15 amino acids long. V gave up 0 bases and J gave up 7 bases; unmatched junction bases: 6. This rearrangement joins TRBV6-6 to TRBJ1-5, with 7 nucleotides matching TRBD1. Sequencing was carried out using PBMCs. This TCR was recovered from a female donor in good health and CMV-seronegative. The CDR3 DNA reads as TGTGCCAGCAGTTACTCGAGACAGGGTAGCCAGCCCCAGCATTTT. Its protein product is CASSYSRQGSQPQHF.